This TCR delta chain derives from a study of gamma-delta chains in newborns, infants, children. CDR1 and CDR2 from the germline V gene are GEAIGNYY and EKD. This CDR3 spans 17 amino acids. Comment on this clone: Translating this DNA gives a protein that differs at residue 15 from the TCRdb one, which belongs to a much larger clone; a read error is likely, and the protein shown is this translation.

TCRdb re-called clones from the reads via CATT. The sample gives a few thousand delta-chain clones, 1.3% of which show up once; approximately 23% is in the top ten. V gene TRDV2 combines with J gene TRDJ3, with 7 nucleotides matching TRDD3. The sequence was collected from a child who was a newborn, infant or young child, either healthy, febrile or measles-vaccinated (not recorded which). Sequencing input: blood. The CDR3 reads CACDVLGSSWDTRQIFF. The CDR3 region has the DNA TGTGCCTGTGACGTACTGGGGAGCTCCTGGGACACCCGACAGATTTTTTTC.